Following are 12 T cell receptor beta chains from one sample sequenced in a study of cytomegalovirus exposure and HLA in healthy donors. PCR involved 60 Vbeta and 13 Jbeta primers. Sequencing used immunoSEQ multiplex PCR; TCRdb keeps in-frame clones, though not all of them. The sample lists approximately 150,000 clones, 64% seen once, with 3% in the top ten. The specimen sequenced was PBMCs. The receptors originated from a woman in her thirties in good health and CMV-seropositive.

V gene TRBV10-3 combines with J gene TRBJ2-2; TRBD2 aligns across 8 bases. The CDR3 extends over 14 amino acids. Germline V CDR1 and CDR2: ENHRY, SYGVKD. J was trimmed by 5 bases and V by 7 bases; bases with no gene match: 6. The CDR3 DNA sequence: TGTGCCATCATGAGCGGGAGTGGTACCGGGGAGCTGTTTTTT. Translation gives CAIMSGSGTGELFF.

This clone was counted only a few times. This chain links TRBV11-2 with TRBJ2-5; D unclear. V lost 2 bases, J lost 2 bases, and 9 bases lay in between. CDR3 size: 14 residues. The V gene's germline CDR1 is SGHAT and CDR2 FQNNGV. The CDR3 loop reads CASSLFPTQETQYF. In nucleotides, the CDR3 is TGTGCCAGCAGCTTATTTCCAACACAAGAGACCCAGTACTTC.

The chain has TRBV4-1 and TRBJ2-4; the D gene is possibly TRBD1 (5 bases). Trimming took 0 bases from V and 5 from J, leaving 5 bases between them. The CDR3 has 13 residues. Looked up from germline, CDR1 is MGHRA and CDR2 is YSYEKL. CDR3 DNA sequence: TGCGCCAGCAGCCAAGACAGGGAAAACATTCAGTACTTC. Protein sequence: CASSQDRENIQYF.

The J gene is TRBJ1-6, the V gene TRBV19; the D is unclear. Trimming stripped 0 bases from V and 9 bases from J, with 9 bases between. The CDR3 runs to 14 residues. The germline gives CDR1 LNHDA, CDR2 SQIVND (reference sequence). The chain's CDR3 is CASSIDPSSSPLHF. CDR3 bases: TGTGCCAGTAGTATAGATCCATCGAGTTCACCCCTCCACTTT.

V usage is TRBV5-1 and J usage is TRBJ1-2; 9 bases agree with TRBD1. The CDR3 loop spans 15 amino acids. From germline, CDR1 is SGHRS and CDR2 YFSETQ. V was pared by 5 bases and J by 1 base, with 6 bases of the junction left unmatched. The CDR3 sequence is CASRRDRVNNYGYTF. CDR3 DNA sequence: TGCGCCAGCAGACGGGACAGGGTGAATAACTATGGCTACACCTTC.

This clone turned up a few times. This chain connects TRBV15 to TRBJ2-3; 10 nucleotides agree with TRBD2. Germline CDR1 reads LNHNV; CDR2 reads YYDKDF (reference sequence). Trimming cost V 3 bases and J 1 base; bases outside gene matches: 1. This CDR3 is built from 15 residues. The CDR3 region is CATSRGTSGTDTQYF. The CDR3 coding sequence is TGTGCCACCAGCAGGGGGACTAGCGGCACAGATACGCAGTATTTT.

V and J are TRBV30 and TRBJ2-7, with TRBD1 as a possible D gene (5 bases). This CDR3 is built from 13 residues. Germline-derived CDR1 and CDR2 are GTSNPN and SVGIG (reference sequence). The V and J ends lost 3 bases and 0 bases respectively, with 9 bases between them. DNA for the CDR3: TGTGCCTGGAGAACAGGCAACTCCTACGAGCAGTACTTC. It yields the protein CAWRTGNSYEQYF.

The J gene is TRBJ2-1, the V gene TRBV19; 8 nucleotides align to TRBD2. Germline CDR1 is LNHDA and CDR2 is SQIVND (reference sequence). This CDR3 is built from 15 residues. V gave up 7 bases and J gave up 8 bases; unmatched junction bases: 13. The CDR3 here is CASTAYSGSSYEQFF. In DNA form, the CDR3 reads TGTGCCAGTACCGCTTACAGCGGGAGCTCCTATGAGCAGTTCTTC.

The chain is built from TRBV28 and TRBJ1-2, with D unresolved. Trimming cost V 2 bases and J 5 bases, with 6 bases left between them. Germline V gene data show CDR1 as MDHEN and CDR2 as SYDVKM. CDR3 length: 12 residues. In DNA form, the CDR3 reads TGTGCCAGCAGTTTAGGAGCTTATGGCTACACCTTC. This translates into CASSLGAYGYTF.

This chain joins TRBV25-1 and TRBJ1-5; D gene uncertain. Germline-derived CDR1 and CDR2 are MGHDK and SYGVNS. CDR3 length: 13 residues. Trimming stripped 1 base from V and 2 bases from J, with 3 bases between. DNA for the CDR3: TGTGCCAGCAGTGAATCGGGCAATCAGCCCCAGCATTTT. It codes for CASSESGNQPQHF.

This clone was observed a few times. J is TRBJ2-7 and V is TRBV10-1, with TRBD2 matching 10 bases. Germline CDR1 is WNHNN and CDR2 is SYGVQD (reference sequence). V trimming: 2 bases; J trimming: 7 bases; junction bases outside the gene matches: 8. The CDR3 extends over 15 amino acids. CDR3 in DNA: TGCGCCAGCAGTGAGGGGCTAGCGGGAGCAGGTGAGCAGTACTTC. Its translation is CASSEGLAGAGEQYF.

This clone turned up a few times. J is TRBJ2-7 and V is TRBV6-5; 7 bases are shared with TRBD2. The CDR3 runs 15 residues. In germline, CDR1 is MNHEY, CDR2 SVGAGI. V dropped 0 bases and J dropped 2; count of bases not matched to a gene: 4. CDR3 sequence (DNA): TGTGCCAGCAGTTACTCCGGGGGGATTCCCTACGAGCAGTACTTC. It encodes CASSYSGGIPYEQYF.